Listed below are T cell receptor beta chains from one sample, sequenced in a study of PD-L1 blockade in urothelial cancer. This table comes from immunoSEQ multiplex PCR, and its TCRdb copy is limited to in-frame clones, with some not included. Of tens of thousands of clones listed, around four fifths are singletons. Here the sequenced sample was PBMCs, taken around atezolizumab (anti-PD-L1) treatment. These receptors were obtained from an older man with urothelial cancer. Both conserved end residues are trimmed from each CDR3. The order of the fields is J gene, V gene, CDR3 protein.

>TRBJ2-5|TRBV11-2
ASSLGAGQETQY
>TRBJ1-5|TRBV6-6
ASSYRTGGDQPQH
>TRBJ1-4|TRBV28
ASRGPGEKLF
>TRBJ1-5|TRBV28
ASSFTGSNQPQH
>TRBJ2-7|TRBV28
ASSTTDSGPYYEQY
>TRBJ2-4|TRBV11-2
ASSLGIAGAKNIQY
>TRBJ2-7|TRBV2
ASKKGREGRAYEQY
>TRBJ2-7|TRBV28
ASSFRGGLDEQY
>TRBJ2-3|TRBV12-5
ASGSGDPTDTQY
>TRBJ1-5|TRBV27
ASSLPGNQPQH
>TRBJ2-7|TRBV21-1
ASSKEGRESLNEQY
>TRBJ1-4|TRBV5-1
ASRRTAVLATNEKLF
>TRBJ1-3|TRBV19
ASSPTGTISGNTIY
>TRBJ2-3|TRBV5-4
ASSFGAVQQDTQY
>TRBJ2-1|TRBV14
ASSPTGWVTSRQF
>TRBJ2-3|TRBV30
AWSGTGGSTDTQY
>TRBJ2-1|TRBV2
ASRNDRTHPDEQF
>TRBJ2-2|TRBV7-2
ASSRLAGRHGGELF
>TRBJ2-1|TRBV18
ASSLSSGLGANEQF